These T cell receptor beta chains were read from a single sample in a study of early T cells in non-severe SARS-CoV-2 infection. TCRdb called the 5' RACE reads again in MiXCR, with one record for every CDR3 protein. In the table there are roughly 57,000 distinct CDR3 sequences, about 13% of which are singletons. This material consisted of whole blood, taken at baseline. The receptor source for this set is an adult who was a healthcare worker with PCR-confirmed SARS-CoV-2 infection or an uninfected control (not recorded which). The conserved cysteine and the conserved F or W are not part of the CDR3 here. Fields, in order: CDR3 protein, J gene, V gene.

CDR3 protein: ASSNRTGGMEQF
J gene: TRBJ2-1
V gene: TRBV7-8

CDR3 protein: ASTIRTGANSPLH
J gene: TRBJ1-6
V gene: TRBV6-6

CDR3 protein: ASSYARAAFYEQY
J gene: TRBJ2-7
V gene: TRBV6-6

CDR3 protein: ASSLGYEQY
J gene: TRBJ2-7
V gene: TRBV5-6

CDR3 protein: ASSLAGLAYEQY
J gene: TRBJ2-7
V gene: TRBV5-4

CDR3 protein: ASSENGIYEQY
J gene: TRBJ2-7
V gene: TRBV6-1

CDR3 protein: ASSQDQLVGEQF
J gene: TRBJ2-1
V gene: TRBV4-3

CDR3 protein: ASSESPNYGYT
J gene: TRBJ1-2
V gene: TRBV10-1

CDR3 protein: VSSPPRQPYGYT
J gene: TRBJ1-2
V gene: TRBV5-4

CDR3 protein: ASSQLDLFSTDTQY
J gene: TRBJ2-3
V gene: TRBV4-1

CDR3 protein: ASSLAAQLLGSTDTQY
J gene: TRBJ2-3
V gene: TRBV5-5

CDR3 protein: ASRGLADYEQY
J gene: TRBJ2-7
V gene: TRBV5-1

CDR3 protein: ASSPGVNYGYT
J gene: TRBJ1-2
V gene: TRBV10-2

CDR3 protein: ASRAGLDNEQF
J gene: TRBJ2-1
V gene: TRBV11-2

CDR3 protein: ASSYASGSNYEQY
J gene: TRBJ2-7
V gene: TRBV6-6

CDR3 protein: ASSGLADQETQY
J gene: TRBJ2-5
V gene: TRBV5-4

CDR3 protein: ATSDSRGALVQPQH
J gene: TRBJ1-5
V gene: TRBV24-1

CDR3 protein: SARTPGPGDEQF
J gene: TRBJ2-1
V gene: TRBV20-1

CDR3 protein: ASSQKLGAGNQPQH
J gene: TRBJ1-5
V gene: TRBV4-2

CDR3 protein: ASGPGQWPNNEQF
J gene: TRBJ2-1
V gene: TRBV12-5

CDR3 protein: ASSPDGGGTGFREQF
J gene: TRBJ2-1
V gene: TRBV5-1

CDR3 protein: SADPTVVRGFIAGDTEAF
J gene: TRBJ1-1
V gene: TRBV20-1

CDR3 protein: ASNEGRAPLTDTQY
J gene: TRBJ2-3
V gene: TRBV9

CDR3 protein: ASSYSTNRGNTEAF
J gene: TRBJ1-1
V gene: TRBV6-5

CDR3 protein: ASSSGGRGRPQF
J gene: TRBJ2-1
V gene: TRBV11-3

CDR3 protein: ASSLTSLNTGELF
J gene: TRBJ2-2
V gene: TRBV7-2

CDR3 protein: ASSDRGGLTGELF
J gene: TRBJ2-2
V gene: TRBV25-1

CDR3 protein: ASSIGWGAWQPQH
J gene: TRBJ1-5
V gene: TRBV19

CDR3 protein: ASSYLASNQPQH
J gene: TRBJ1-5
V gene: TRBV6-2/TRBV6-3

CDR3 protein: ASSLAQGLQF
J gene: TRBJ2-1
V gene: TRBV5-6

CDR3 protein: ASSLDVPGEKLF
J gene: TRBJ1-4
V gene: TRBV11-2

CDR3 protein: ASSYREAF
J gene: TRBJ1-1
V gene: TRBV28

CDR3 protein: ASSYSTRQGPYEQY
J gene: TRBJ2-7
V gene: TRBV6-2/TRBV6-3

CDR3 protein: ASSIPEGAIDGYT
J gene: TRBJ1-2
V gene: TRBV19

CDR3 protein: ASNKGLWDYGYT
J gene: TRBJ1-2
V gene: TRBV28

CDR3 protein: ASSESIPGSGTEAF
J gene: TRBJ1-1
V gene: TRBV10-1

CDR3 protein: ASSLSTGPRGYT
J gene: TRBJ1-2
V gene: TRBV5-1

CDR3 protein: ASSFWGVQETQY
J gene: TRBJ2-5
V gene: TRBV12-3/TRBV12-4

CDR3 protein: ASSRGQAKDYEQY
J gene: TRBJ2-7
V gene: TRBV11-2

CDR3 protein: ATRPGLQLGGEAF
J gene: TRBJ1-1
V gene: TRBV11-2

CDR3 protein: ASSWGPGMNTEAF
J gene: TRBJ1-1
V gene: TRBV5-1

CDR3 protein: AWKTGHNSYEQY
J gene: TRBJ2-7
V gene: TRBV30

CDR3 protein: ASSLDQATQETQY
J gene: TRBJ2-5
V gene: TRBV7-2

CDR3 protein: ASSPINEQF
J gene: TRBJ2-1
V gene: TRBV7-2

CDR3 protein: ASSLTIQGAGYT
J gene: TRBJ1-2
V gene: TRBV7-3

CDR3 protein: ASSMGLAGGIYEQY
J gene: TRBJ2-7
V gene: TRBV7-2

CDR3 protein: ASSPLAGGNTEQF
J gene: TRBJ2-1
V gene: TRBV2

CDR3 protein: ASSVRASSGNTIY
J gene: TRBJ1-3
V gene: TRBV7-2

CDR3 protein: ASSQDAGTISYNEQF
J gene: TRBJ2-1
V gene: TRBV4-1